The sequence of this T cell receptor (beta chain) was determined in a study of blood T cells in healthy people across ages. CDR3 length: 14 amino acids. Looked up from germline, CDR1 is SGHKS and CDR2 is YYEKEE (reference sequence). Remarks on this clonotype: A read error may account for a junction end that differs from germline.

The use of a sample-barcoded 5' primer and a J-beta primer mix characterized a second PCR of 7 to 11 cycles. Each CDR3 protein is one row after TCRdb ran MiXCR on the 5' RACE reads. The sample includes nearly 1 million distinct CDR3 sequences, roughly 50% of them seen just once. This chain connects TRBV5-5 to TRBJ2-7; 8 bases are a match to TRBD1. The sequenced sample was blood. The origin of this receptor is a woman aged 55-70 years in good health. The CDR3 is CASSSPGQAYERYF. Here the CDR3 DNA reads TGTGCCAGCAGCTCTCCGGGACAGGCCTACGAGCGGTACTTC.